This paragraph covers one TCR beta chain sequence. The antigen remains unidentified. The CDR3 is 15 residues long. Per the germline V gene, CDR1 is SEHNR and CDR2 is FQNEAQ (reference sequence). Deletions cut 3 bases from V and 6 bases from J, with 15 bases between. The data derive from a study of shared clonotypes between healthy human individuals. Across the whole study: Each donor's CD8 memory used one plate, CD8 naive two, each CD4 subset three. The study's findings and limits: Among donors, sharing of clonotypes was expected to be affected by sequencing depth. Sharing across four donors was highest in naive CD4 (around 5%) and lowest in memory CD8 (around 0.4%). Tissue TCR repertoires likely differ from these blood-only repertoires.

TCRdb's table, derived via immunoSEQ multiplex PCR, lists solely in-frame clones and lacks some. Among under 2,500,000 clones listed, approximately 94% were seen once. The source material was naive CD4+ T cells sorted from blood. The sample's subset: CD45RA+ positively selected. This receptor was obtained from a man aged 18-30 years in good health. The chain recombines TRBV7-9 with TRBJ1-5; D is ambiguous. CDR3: CASSFSEGAGQPQHF. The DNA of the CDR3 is TGTGCCAGCAGCTTCTCGGAGGGCGCAGGTCAGCCCCAGCATTTT.